The 5 T cell receptor beta chains below were found in one sample sequenced in a study of graft-versus-host responses after intestinal transplantation. Co-plated with roughly 200,000 CFSE-labeled responder cells were roughly 200,000 irradiated, violet-dye-labeled stimulator cells. This table comes from immunoSEQ multiplex PCR, and its TCRdb copy is limited to in-frame clones, with some not included. The profile shows approximately 8,300 clones, around 28% of them singletons. The sequences come from alloreactive CD8+ T cells from a mixed lymphocyte reaction culture, collected before transplantation. Subset: CFSE-low proliferating T cells sorted from roughly six-day pre-transplant mixed lymphocyte reaction (GvH or HvG direction). These receptors all stem from a human patient who was an organ donor for intestinal transplantation.

V usage is TRBV27 and J usage is TRBJ2-7; D not certain. Germline CDR1 is MNHEY and CDR2 is SMNVEV (reference sequence). V lost 3 bases and J lost 1, with 7 bases in between. The CDR3 length is 13 residues. The CDR3 loop is CASSFFGSYEQYF. DNA of the CDR3: TGTGCCAGCAGTTTTTTCGGTTCCTACGAGCAGTACTTC.

This chain joins TRBV12-1 and TRBJ1-4; no check of the table's D call, TRBD1, against the DNA was made. TRBV12-1 is labeled a pseudogene. The CDR3 is 15 amino acids. CDR3 DNA: TGTGCCAGCAGCTCCAAAGGGGGCCTAAGCGAAAAACTGTTTTTT. This gives the protein CASSSKGGLSEKLFF.

The rearrangement uses TRBV30 and TRBJ2-6, with D possibly TRBD2 on 6 matching bases. Germline-derived CDR1 and CDR2 are GTSNPN and SVGIG (reference sequence). The CDR3 is 14 amino acids. As DNA, the CDR3 is TGTGCGTGGTGTCCGGGGGCTGGGGCCAACGTCCTGACTTTC. Protein sequence: CAWCPGAGANVLTF.

This clone is termed medium-sized. J is TRBJ2-7 and V is TRBV29-1; 9 bases map to TRBD1. Germline V gene data show CDR1 as SQVTM and CDR2 as ANQGSEA. Germline trimming cut 5 bases from V and 4 bases from J; bases unmatched to any gene: 6. The CDR3 contains 13 residues. The CDR3 coding sequence is TGCAGCGTTCCGGGACAGGGCTTGTACGAGCAGTACTTC. Amino acid sequence: CSVPGQGLYEQYF.

CDR3 sequence (DNA): TGCGCCAGCAGGACGGACAGATGGAGCTCCTACGAGCAGTACTTC. Its translation: CASRTDRWSSYEQYF. The chain combines TRBV4-1 with TRBJ2-7, with D perhaps TRBD1 (6 bases). Germline CDR1 MGHRA, CDR2 YSYEKL. Between the trimmed V and J ends, which lost 6 bases and 0 bases, there was a span of 15 bases. This CDR3 is built from 15 residues.